The 25 T cell receptor beta chains below were found in one sample sequenced in a study of shared clonotypes between healthy human individuals. The assay was immunoSEQ multiplex PCR, and TCRdb's table has in-frame clones only and misses some. Among 2 million to 2.5 million clones listed, 80% to 95% were seen once. Sequenced sample: naive CD4+ T cells from PBMCs. The subset denotes: CD45RA+ positively selected. The origin of the receptors is a young man in good health. Some clones in this sample may be carry-over from other donors' samples.

The chain recombines TRBV15 with TRBJ1-1, with 7 positions matching TRBD1. CDR1 and CDR2 from the germline V gene are LNHNV and YYDKDF (reference sequence). This CDR3 spans 13 amino acids. The junction had 6 bases not matched to a gene; V was cut back by 6 bases and J by 5 bases. Here the CDR3 DNA reads TGTGCCACCAGACGACAGGGAGGAACTGAAGCTTTCTTT. Its translation is CATRRQGGTEAFF.

CDR3 nucleotides: TGTGCCAGCAGCAAAGTGGTGGAGTTCTCCTACGAGCAGTACTTC. Translating gives CASSKVVEFSYEQYF. The chain couples TRBV21-1 to TRBJ2-7; the tabulated D call, TRBD2, remains unverified against the DNA. TRBV21-1 is classified as a pseudogene. The length of the CDR3 is 15 residues.

J is TRBJ2-1 and V is TRBV29-1, with 7 bases lining up with TRBD2. This CDR3 is 13 amino acids long. Germline V gives CDR1 SQVTM, CDR2 ANQGSEA. The V gene end was trimmed by 3 bases and the J gene end by 7 bases; junction bases not matched to a gene: 6. CDR3 region: CSVEGLSDNEQFF. In nucleotides, the CDR3 is TGCAGCGTTGAGGGACTATCCGATAATGAGCAGTTCTTC.

This chain links TRBV21-1 with TRBJ1-2. TRBV21-1 corresponds to a pseudogene. This CDR3 has 13 amino acids. The CDR3 protein is CASPRCPSYGYTF. In nucleotides, the CDR3 is TGTGCCAGTCCTAGATGTCCTTCCTATGGCTACACCTTC.

The chain has TRBV2 and TRBJ2-1; a possible D gene is TRBD1 (6 bases). Germline CDR1 SNHLY, CDR2 FYNNEI. The CDR3 spans 13 residues. Trimming took 4 bases from V and 4 from J, leaving 8 bases between them. The DNA of the CDR3 is TGTGCCAGCAGTGGGACAGAATACAATGAGCAGTTCTTC. The encoded protein is CASSGTEYNEQFF.

This clone was recorded only once. Other DNA sequences in the sample encode the same CDR3. The V and J genes are TRBV7-9 and TRBJ2-3; either TRBD1 or TRBD2 may supply D (5 bases each). CDR3 length: 14 amino acids. CDR1 and CDR2 from the germline V gene are SEHNR and FQNEAQ (reference sequence). Trimming removed 1 base from V and 6 bases from J, with 11 bases in between. CDR3 in amino acids: CASSLGVGADTQYF. The CDR3 DNA is TGTGCCAGCAGCTTAGGGGTCGGGGCGGATACGCAGTATTTT.

As DNA, the CDR3 is TGTGCCAGCAGCTTATGGGGGGGACGTAGCAATCAGCCCCAGCATTTT. It encodes CASSLWGGRSNQPQHF. The chain joins TRBV7-8 to TRBJ1-5, with D possibly TRBD1 on 5 matching bases. Germline V gene lookup returns CDR1 SGHVS and CDR2 FQNEAQ. The CDR3 loop spans 16 amino acids. V lost 2 bases and J 0 bases, leaving 11 bases between the germline ends.

The chain joins TRBV6-1 to TRBJ2-3, with 9 bases identical to TRBD2. This CDR3 has 15 residues. Germline V gene data show CDR1 as MNHNS and CDR2 as SASEGT. V was pared by 7 bases and J by 2 bases, with 7 bases of the junction left unmatched. The CDR3 loop reads CASIVLAGNTDTQYF. The CDR3 DNA is TGTGCCAGCATTGTCCTAGCGGGGAACACAGATACGCAGTATTTT.

The chain combines TRBV18 with TRBJ1-5, with 7 bases identical to TRBD1. The V and J ends lost 5 bases and 2 bases, in that order; junction bases with no gene match: 6. Germline-derived CDR1 and CDR2 are KGHSH and LQKENI. The CDR3 has 15 residues. The CDR3 sequence: CASSTQGQRNQPQHF. The CDR3 region has the DNA TGTGCCAGCTCAACCCAGGGACAGCGCAATCAGCCCCAGCATTTT.

This clone occurred once. This chain joins TRBV18 and TRBJ1-5; D is unclear. The CDR3 runs to 14 residues. Germline V gene lookup returns CDR1 KGHSH and CDR2 LQKENI. The V and J ends lost 3 bases and 6 bases respectively, with 12 bases between them. CDR3 sequence reads: CASSPGPTGQPQHF. The CDR3 DNA follows: TGTGCCAGCTCACCTGGGCCGACGGGTCAGCCCCAGCATTTT.

The V and J genes are TRBV6-1 and TRBJ2-7; TRBD1 aligns across 8 bases. J lost 5 bases, V lost 2 bases, and 5 bases had no gene match. The CDR3 covers 14 residues. Germline lookup yields CDR1 MNHNS and CDR2 SASEGT. The CDR3 DNA follows: TGTGCCAGCAGTGAAACTGGACAGGGCGACGAGCAGTACTTC. This encodes CASSETGQGDEQYF.

The chain joins TRBV5-5 to TRBJ2-5, with no clear D. Looked up from germline, CDR1 is SGHKS and CDR2 is YYEKEE (reference sequence). This CDR3 comprises 13 residues. Trimming cost V 4 bases and J 4 bases, with 11 bases left between them. The CDR3 loop is CASSTRQRETQYF. Written as DNA, the CDR3 is TGTGCCAGCAGCACAAGACAACGAGAGACCCAGTACTTC.

This chain joins TRBV5-1 and TRBJ1-1; no clear D. Germline-derived CDR1 and CDR2 are SGHRS and YFSETQ. The CDR3 runs 14 residues. V dropped 0 bases and J dropped 5 bases, with 11 bases sitting between them. CDR3 nucleotide sequence: TGCGCCAGCAGCTTGGATGGTCTGGGAACTGAAGCTTTCTTT. Protein product: CASSLDGLGTEAFF.

The gene calls are TRBV5-4 and TRBJ2-1; TRBD2 agrees at 10 bases. This CDR3 region has 16 residues. The germline CDR1 and CDR2 sequences are SGHNT and YYREEE (reference sequence). Trimming took 2 bases from V and 2 from J; bases not matched to a gene: 4. The CDR3 reads CASSLDSGRPYNEQFF. In nucleotides, the CDR3 is TGTGCCAGCAGCTTAGATAGCGGGAGGCCCTACAATGAGCAGTTCTTC.

This clone has a single count. The CDR3 protein is CASSQDRGPTGEQYF. The CDR3 region has the DNA TGCGCCAGCAGCCAAGACAGGGGGCCAACTGGCGAGCAGTACTTC. The gene calls are TRBV4-1 and TRBJ2-7; 8 bases line up with TRBD1. This CDR3 spans 15 amino acids. J lost 6 bases, V lost 0 bases, and 7 bases had no gene match. The germline V gene has CDR1 MGHRA and CDR2 YSYEKL.

This chain uses TRBV5-4 with TRBJ2-5; D may be TRBD2 (6 bases). This CDR3 spans 16 amino acids. CDR1 is SGHNT and CDR2 is YYREEE in the germline V gene (reference sequence). Trimming removed 2 bases at V and 0 bases at J, with 14 bases between. The CDR3 DNA sequence: TGTGCCAGCAGCTTTTCTTTCCTAGCGAACCAAGAGACCCAGTACTTC. It codes for CASSFSFLANQETQYF.

In its sample, this clone was seen once. The rearrangement uses TRBV2 and TRBJ1-2; D might be TRBD1 (5 bases). Trimming stripped 7 bases from V and 2 bases from J, with 14 bases between. The CDR3 runs 14 residues. CDR1 and CDR2 (germline): SNHLY, FYNNEI. The CDR3, as DNA: TGTGCCAGCACTCTAGGGACGGTCAACTATGGCTACACCTTC. This sequence encodes CASTLGTVNYGYTF.

This chain uses TRBV7-2 with TRBJ2-1, with TRBD2 matching over 7 bases. The CDR3 contains 15 residues. Germline V CDR1 and CDR2: SGHTA, FQGNSA. With V trimmed by 5 bases and J by 0 bases, 4 bases remained unmatched. The CDR3 spells CASSPRGSSYNEQFF. CDR3 DNA: TGTGCCAGCAGCCCGCGGGGGAGCTCCTACAATGAGCAGTTCTTC.

The chain combines TRBV28 with TRBJ2-7, with 8 bases fitting TRBD1. Germline V gene lookup returns CDR1 MDHEN and CDR2 SYDVKM. V lost 4 bases to trimming and J lost 5 bases; unmatched junction nucleotides: 7. The CDR3 consists of 14 residues. The CDR3 region is CASSWDRRRDEQYF. Here the CDR3 DNA reads TGTGCCAGCAGTTGGGACAGGAGGCGGGACGAGCAGTACTTC.

This rearrangement joins TRBV20-1 to TRBJ2-3, with D hard to call. CDR1 and CDR2 from the germline V gene are DFQATT and SNEGSKA (reference sequence). V lost 3 bases, J lost 4 bases, and 5 bases lay in between. The length of the CDR3 is 11 residues. CDR3 sequence reads: CSASWPDTQYF. The DNA for the CDR3 is TGCAGTGCTAGTTGGCCAGATACGCAGTATTTT.

The chain has TRBV5-1 and TRBJ1-1; TRBD1 matches at 9 bases. The V segment lost 3 bases and the J segment 5 bases; nucleotides outside the gene matches: 2. CDR1 SGHRS and CDR2 YFSETQ come from the germline V gene. The CDR3 has 13 residues. The CDR3 here is CASSWGTGTEAFF. The CDR3 DNA sequence: TGCGCCAGCAGCTGGGGGACAGGGACTGAAGCTTTCTTT.

Turning to this clone: Within the sample, other DNA sequences also encode this same CDR3. CDR3 DNA: TGTGCCAGCTCACCACCCGGGATAGCGGGAGGGTCCTACAATGAGCAGTTCTTC. This sequence encodes CASSPPGIAGGSYNEQFF. The rearrangement uses TRBV18 and TRBJ2-1; TRBD2 matches 11 bases. V gave up 0 bases and J gave up 1 base; unmatched junction bases: 5. The CDR3 consists of 18 residues. CDR1 and CDR2 from the germline V gene are KGHSH and LQKENI.

The genes are TRBV6-5 and TRBJ2-3; 7 bases are a match to TRBD1. In germline, CDR1 is MNHEY, CDR2 SVGAGI. The length of the CDR3 is 15 residues. The V and J ends lost 6 bases and 6 bases, in that order; junction bases with no gene match: 12. For the CDR3, the DNA is TGTGCCAGCAGCAACCACCGACAGGGCCCGGATACGCAGTATTTT. Translated, it gives CASSNHRQGPDTQYF.

The chain recombines TRBV7-8 with TRBJ1-1; 7 positions agree with TRBD1. The CDR3 is made up of 13 amino acids. Per germline, CDR1 SGHVS and CDR2 FQNEAQ. The trim removed 2 bases at V and 10 bases at J, leaving 7 bases unmatched. The CDR3 DNA follows: TGTGCCAGCAGCTTAAGACAGGGCAACTTAGCTTTCTTT. The encoded protein is CASSLRQGNLAFF.

This clone was recorded once. V gene TRBV5-1 combines with J gene TRBJ2-5; 9 bases align to TRBD2. In germline, CDR1 is SGHRS, CDR2 YFSETQ. V gave up 4 bases and J gave up 2 bases; unmatched junction bases: 6. There are 15 residues in the CDR3. CDR3 nucleotide sequence: TGCGCCAGCAGCGGGCCCCTAGCGGGACAAGAGACCCAGTACTTC. This gives the protein CASSGPLAGQETQYF.